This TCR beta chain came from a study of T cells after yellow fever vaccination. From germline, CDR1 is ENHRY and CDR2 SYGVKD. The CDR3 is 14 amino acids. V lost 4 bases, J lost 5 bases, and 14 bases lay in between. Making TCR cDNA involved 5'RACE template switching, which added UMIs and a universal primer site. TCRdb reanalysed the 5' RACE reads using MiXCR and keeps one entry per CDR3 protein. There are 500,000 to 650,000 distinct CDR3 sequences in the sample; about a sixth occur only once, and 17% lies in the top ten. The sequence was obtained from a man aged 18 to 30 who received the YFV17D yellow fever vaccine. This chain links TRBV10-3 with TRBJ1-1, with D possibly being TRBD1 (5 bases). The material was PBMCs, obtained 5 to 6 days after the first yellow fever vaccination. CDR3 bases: TGTGCCATCAGTGGGGAGCCAGGGTGGACTGAAGCTTTCTTT. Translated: CAISGEPGWTEAFF.